The 30 T cell receptor beta chains reported below all come from one sample, sequenced in a study of cytomegalovirus exposure and HLA in healthy donors. Clones were read by immunoSEQ multiplex PCR, and TCRdb kept only the in-frame ones, dropping some. The sample includes a few hundred thousand clones, 90% of them seen just once. The sequenced sample consisted of PBMCs. The source of these receptors is a woman aged 18 to 35 in good health and CMV-seronegative.

The chain links TRBV9 to TRBJ2-2; 7 bases fit TRBD1. This CDR3 contains 17 residues. The junction had 9 bases not matched to a gene; V was cut back by 0 bases and J by 4 bases. Germline lookup yields CDR1 SGDLS and CDR2 YYNGEE. The CDR3 DNA sequence: TGTGCCAGCAGCGTAGATTATTTAAACAGGGGCACCGGGGAGCTGTTTTTT. This translates into CASSVDYLNRGTGELFF.

J is TRBJ2-1 and V is TRBV5-1; TRBD1 matches at 11 bases. V trimming: 4 bases; J trimming: 4 bases; junction bases outside the gene matches: 4. This CDR3 is built from 15 residues. Per germline, CDR1 SGHRS and CDR2 YFSETQ. The DNA of the CDR3 is TGCGCCAGCAGCAGCCGGGACAGGGGGTACAATGAGCAGTTCTTC. Translation: CASSSRDRGYNEQFF.

The chain couples TRBV2 to TRBJ2-1; tentatively, D is TRBD1 (5 bases). V gave up 3 bases and J gave up 7 bases, with 10 bases separating them. The CDR3 extends over 13 amino acids. Germline-derived CDR1 and CDR2 are SNHLY and FYNNEI. The CDR3 DNA reads as TGTGCCAGCAGTGATTTTCCAGGGAATGAGCAGTTCTTC. Protein sequence: CASSDFPGNEQFF.

This clone was observed a single time. The chain employs TRBV6-5 and TRBJ1-5, with TRBD1 identical over 9 bases. V lost 5 bases and J lost 6; bases outside the gene matches: 5. Germline V lookup: CDR1 MNHEY, CDR2 SVGAGI. The length of the CDR3 is 14 residues. The CDR3 region is CASSPGTGLQPQHF. CDR3 DNA sequence: TGTGCCAGCAGTCCCGGGACAGGGCTTCAGCCCCAGCATTTT.

The J gene is TRBJ2-2, the V gene TRBV18; 8 bases fit TRBD1. V lost 0 bases and J lost 8; bases outside the gene matches: 2. The CDR3 totals 14 residues. Germline V CDR1 and CDR2: KGHSH, LQKENI. The CDR3: CASSPPTGAGELFF. The DNA for the CDR3 is TGTGCCAGCTCACCACCGACAGGGGCAGGGGAGCTGTTTTTT.

The chain is built from TRBV4-1 and TRBJ2-2, with 9 bases identical to TRBD2. The CDR3 is 17 amino acids. Germline V gene data show CDR1 as MGHRA and CDR2 as YSYEKL. V dropped 1 base and J dropped 0; count of bases not matched to a gene: 3. CDR3 loop: CASSQGRGGTNTGELFF. In nucleotides, the CDR3 is TGCGCCAGCAGCCAAGGGCGGGGGGGGACGAACACCGGGGAGCTGTTTTTT.

The chain has TRBV9 and TRBJ1-6; D unclear. Trimming pared 3 bases from V and 1 base from J, leaving 14 bases between. Germline CDR1 SGDLS, CDR2 YYNGEE. The CDR3 spans 17 residues. This CDR3 is CASSGGKWESYNSPLHF. As DNA, the CDR3 is TGTGCCAGCAGCGGAGGGAAATGGGAATCCTATAATTCACCCCTCCACTTT.

The chain uses TRBV4-1 and TRBJ2-3, with TRBD2 matching 7 bases. After removal of 3 bases from V and 2 bases from J, the junction contained 11 bases not matched to a gene. The CDR3 is made up of 17 amino acids. Looked up from germline, CDR1 is MGHRA and CDR2 is YSYEKL. In DNA, the CDR3 is TGCGCCAGCAGCCACTTGGCTAGCGGCTTCCCCACAGATACGCAGTATTTT. Amino acids: CASSHLASGFPTDTQYF.

V usage is TRBV21-1 and J usage is TRBJ1-5. TRBV21-1 is a documented pseudogene. This CDR3 spans 14 amino acids. The CDR3 is CPQQYGRANQPQHF. The CDR3 DNA is TGTCCCCAGCAGTACGGGAGGGCCAATCAGCCCCAGCATTTT.

This clone was observed a single time. V gene TRBV5-4 combines with J gene TRBJ1-2; D is possibly TRBD1 (5 bases). The CDR3 consists of 15 residues. V was pared by 3 bases and J by 4 bases, with 16 bases between. Germline V gives CDR1 SGHNT, CDR2 YYREEE (reference sequence). For the CDR3, the DNA is TGTGCCAGCAGCTCCCCCGACAGAGTACTCTATGGCTACACCTTC. This gives the protein CASSSPDRVLYGYTF.

This clone was observed once. This CDR3 is CASRQWGRSSTGELFF. The CDR3 region has the DNA TGTGCCAGCAGACAGTGGGGCAGGTCGAGCACCGGGGAGCTGTTTTTT. The chain employs TRBV7-8 and TRBJ2-2; D is possibly TRBD1 (5 bases). This CDR3 comprises 16 residues. V dropped 6 bases and J dropped 4 bases, with 18 bases sitting between them. Germline CDR1 is SGHVS and CDR2 is FQNEAQ. The full variable domain, its missing parts supplied by reference TRBV7-8 and TRBJ2-2, is GAGVSQSPRYKVAKRGQDVALRCDPISGHVSLFWYQQALGQGPEFLTYFQNEAQLDKSGLPSDRFFAERPEGSVSTLKIQRTQQEDSAVYLCASRQWGRSSTGELFFGEGSRLTVL.

The chain uses TRBV5-1 and TRBJ2-1; 7 bases match TRBD1. Looked up from germline, CDR1 is SGHRS and CDR2 is YFSETQ. This CDR3 contains 16 residues. J lost 9 bases, V lost 0 bases, and 12 bases had no gene match. The CDR3 region is CASSLAGTASLVEQFF. CDR3 nucleotide sequence: TGCGCCAGCAGCTTGGCTGGGACAGCCTCTTTGGTTGAGCAGTTCTTC. Variable domain in full (rest from reference TRBV5-1 and TRBJ2-1): KAGVTQTPRYLIKTRGQQVTLSCSPISGHRSVSWYQQTPGQGLQFLFEYFSETQRNKGNFPGRFSGRQFSNSRSEMNVSTLELGDSALYLCASSLAGTASLVEQFFGPGTRLTVL.

V and J are TRBV28 and TRBJ2-7, with TRBD1 as a possible D gene (6 bases). V gave up 7 bases and J gave up 0 bases, with 10 bases separating them. The CDR3 spans 13 residues. The germline gives CDR1 MDHEN, CDR2 SYDVKM. The CDR3 sequence: CASTSDSSYEQYF. CDR3 coding DNA: TGTGCCAGCACCTCGGACAGCTCCTACGAGCAGTACTTC.

The chain combines TRBV10-1 with TRBJ2-2; perhaps TRBD1 as D (5 bases). V was clipped by 4 bases and J by 6 bases, with 9 bases between them. Germline V gives CDR1 WNHNN, CDR2 SYGVQD (reference sequence). The CDR3 consists of 13 residues. The DNA for the CDR3 is TGCGCCAGCAGTGGTCAGGGTCCCGGGGAGCTGTTTTTT. It is translated as CASSGQGPGELFF.

The chain carries TRBV6-1 and TRBJ1-6; TRBD1 matches at 9 bases. Per germline, CDR1 MNHNS and CDR2 SASEGT. V lost 8 bases and J lost 10; bases outside the gene matches: 9. CDR3 size: 14 residues. The CDR3 loop is CASLPGQGISPLHF. The CDR3 nucleotides read TGTGCCAGCCTCCCCGGACAGGGGATATCACCCCTCCACTTT.

The rearrangement joins TRBV7-9 to TRBJ2-5; TRBD2 matches at 7 bases. V lost 4 bases to trimming and J lost 0 bases; unmatched junction nucleotides: 8. Germline CDR1 and CDR2: SEHNR and FQNEAQ (reference sequence). The CDR3 has 16 residues. This CDR3 is CASSSWLAENQETQYF. The CDR3 nucleotides read TGTGCCAGCAGCTCATGGCTAGCGGAGAACCAAGAGACCCAGTACTTC.

This chain uses TRBV6-6 with TRBJ1-2; no clear D. The CDR3 is 14 amino acids. Germline V gives CDR1 MNHNY, CDR2 SVGAGI (reference sequence). V was clipped by 7 bases and J by 3 bases, with 15 bases between them. CDR3 residues: CASTLGGADYGYTF. Written as DNA, the CDR3 is TGTGCCAGCACCCTAGGAGGCGCGGACTATGGCTACACCTTC.

The chain links TRBV4-1 to TRBJ2-2; 7 bases are a match to TRBD1. CDR3 size: 15 residues. The junction had 3 bases not matched to a gene; V was cut back by 1 base and J by 4 bases. Germline V lookup: CDR1 MGHRA, CDR2 YSYEKL. The CDR3 loop reads CASSQVNRGTGELFF. In nucleotides, the CDR3 is TGCGCCAGCAGCCAAGTCAACAGGGGCACCGGGGAGCTGTTTTTT.

The rearrangement uses TRBV27 and TRBJ2-6, with 9 bases lining up with TRBD2. The ends lost 0 bases at V and 1 base at J; junction bases unmatched: 10. CDR1 and CDR2 from the germline V gene are MNHEY and SMNVEV (reference sequence). CDR3 length equals 20 residues. The CDR3: CASSLSPPLAGRSGANVLTF. Here the CDR3 DNA reads TGTGCCAGCAGTTTATCCCCGCCCCTAGCGGGGAGGTCTGGGGCCAACGTCCTGACTTTC.

V and J are TRBV4-2 and TRBJ2-3; 13 bases match TRBD2. CDR1 is LGHNA and CDR2 is YNFKEQ in the germline V gene. V shed 1 base and J 0 bases; nucleotides not matched to a gene: 1. This CDR3 region has 17 residues. CDR3 protein: CASSQGGLAGSTDTQYF. The CDR3 bases are TGTGCCAGCAGCCAAGGGGGACTAGCGGGGAGCACAGATACGCAGTATTTT.

The chain has TRBV2 and TRBJ1-1; D is undetermined. CDR1 is SNHLY and CDR2 is FYNNEI in the germline V gene. This CDR3 is 12 amino acids long. The germline V and J ends were trimmed by 7 bases and 1 base, with 7 bases remaining between them. The CDR3 reads CASIIRNTEAFF. The CDR3 region has the DNA TGTGCCAGCATAATCAGGAACACTGAAGCTTTCTTT. Using reference TRBV2 and TRBJ1-1 for the parts outside the CDR3, the full variable domain is EPEVTQTPSHQVTQMGQEVILRCVPISNHLYFYWYRQILGQKVEFLVSFYNNEISEKSEIFDDQFSVERPDGSNFTLKIRSTKLEDSAMYFCASIIRNTEAFFGQGTRLTVV.

The rearrangement joins TRBV9 to TRBJ2-2; a possible D gene is TRBD1 (5 bases). Germline assignment: CDR1 SGDLS and CDR2 YYNGEE. The CDR3 is made up of 15 amino acids. V was cut by 2 bases and J by 5 bases, with 13 bases left in between. The CDR3 DNA reads as TGTGCCAGCAGCGTCACCGTGCCAGGGACCGGGGAGCTGTTTTTT. Protein product: CASSVTVPGTGELFF.

This clone was counted a single time. CDR3: CASSLFGENYGYTF. For the CDR3, the DNA is TGTGCCAGCAGCTTATTCGGGGAGAACTATGGCTACACCTTC. This chain uses TRBV5-4 with TRBJ1-2, with D unresolved. V was trimmed by 2 bases and J by 2 bases, leaving 10 bases between them. There are 14 residues in the CDR3. Germline V gene lookup returns CDR1 SGHNT and CDR2 YYREEE (reference sequence).

The chain combines TRBV19 with TRBJ1-5, with 8 positions matching TRBD1. From germline, CDR1 is LNHDA and CDR2 SQIVND (reference sequence). This CDR3 spans 13 amino acids. V was pared by 5 bases and J by 11 bases, with 8 bases of the junction left unmatched. Written as DNA, the CDR3 is TGTGCCAGTAGTGCGGACAGGGAGGGGACCCAGCATTTT. It encodes CASSADREGTQHF.

This rearrangement joins TRBV25-1 to TRBJ2-5, with D possibly matching TRBD2 (6 bases). The ends were cut back, 5 bases at V and 5 bases at J, with 9 bases in the middle. The germline gives CDR1 MGHDK, CDR2 SYGVNS. CDR3 length: 12 amino acids. CDR3 protein: CASSQGGETQYF. In nucleotides, the CDR3 is TGTGCCAGCAGTCAGGGAGGCGAGACCCAGTACTTC.

The rearrangement joins TRBV6-6 to TRBJ1-2; D perhaps matches TRBD1 (6 bases). The germline V and J ends were trimmed by 10 bases and 5 bases, with 14 bases remaining between them. Germline V gene data show CDR1 as MNHNY and CDR2 as SVGAGI (reference sequence). This CDR3 has 12 amino acids. CDR3 sequence reads: CATAGGGYGYTF. The CDR3 DNA reads TGTGCCACCGCGGGAGGGGGTTATGGCTACACCTTC.

This chain uses TRBV2 with TRBJ2-7; TRBD1 matches at 7 bases. The CDR3 loop spans 14 amino acids. Germline V CDR1 and CDR2: SNHLY, FYNNEI. Trimming removed 10 bases from V and 3 bases from J; junction bases left unmatched: 12. The CDR3 coding sequence is TGTGCCACATCACACCGGGACAGACTCTACGAGCAGTACTTC. Translation gives CATSHRDRLYEQYF. The full variable domain, its missing parts supplied by reference TRBV2 and TRBJ2-7, is EPEVTQTPSHQVTQMGQEVILRCVPISNHLYFYWYRQILGQKVEFLVSFYNNEISEKSEIFDDQFSVERPDGSNFTLKIRSTKLEDSAMYFCATSHRDRLYEQYFGPGTRLTVT.

The V and J genes are TRBV11-2 and TRBJ1-3, with 7 bases that match TRBD1. CDR1 is SGHAT and CDR2 is FQNNGV in the germline V gene. The CDR3 is 15 amino acids. V was clipped by 1 base and J by 6 bases; unmatched bases: 6. The DNA for the CDR3 is TGTGCCAGCAGCTTAGCCCCGGGACAGACAAACACCATATATTTT. Amino acid sequence: CASSLAPGQTNTIYF. Full variable domain (missing parts from reference TRBV11-2 and TRBJ1-3): EAGVAQSPRYKIIEKRQSVAFWCNPISGHATLYWYQQILGQGPKLLIQFQNNGVVDDSQLPKDRFSAERLKGVDSTLKIQPAKLEDSAVYLCASSLAPGQTNTIYFGEGSWLTVV.

A remark on this clone: This specimen includes other DNA sequences encoding the same CDR3. V is TRBV19 and J is TRBJ1-5; 9 nucleotides match TRBD1. CDR1 LNHDA and CDR2 SQIVND come from the germline V gene (reference sequence). V lost 10 bases and J lost 4; bases outside the gene matches: 2. CDR3 size: 12 residues. The CDR3 region has the DNA TGTGCCACCGGACAGGGGAATCAGCCCCAGCATTTT. Its translation is CATGQGNQPQHF.

The J gene is TRBJ2-1, the V gene TRBV23-1; TRBD2 matches 9 bases. TRBV23-1 is treated as an ORF (open reading frame) with a function not yet certain. Trimming at V came to 4 bases and at J to 9 bases, leaving 10 bases not matched to a gene. The CDR3 consists of 15 residues. The CDR3 coding sequence is TGCGCCAGCAGTCCCCCCTGCGGGGGGGCGGGTGAGCAGTTCTTC. Translated, it gives CASSPPCGGAGEQFF.